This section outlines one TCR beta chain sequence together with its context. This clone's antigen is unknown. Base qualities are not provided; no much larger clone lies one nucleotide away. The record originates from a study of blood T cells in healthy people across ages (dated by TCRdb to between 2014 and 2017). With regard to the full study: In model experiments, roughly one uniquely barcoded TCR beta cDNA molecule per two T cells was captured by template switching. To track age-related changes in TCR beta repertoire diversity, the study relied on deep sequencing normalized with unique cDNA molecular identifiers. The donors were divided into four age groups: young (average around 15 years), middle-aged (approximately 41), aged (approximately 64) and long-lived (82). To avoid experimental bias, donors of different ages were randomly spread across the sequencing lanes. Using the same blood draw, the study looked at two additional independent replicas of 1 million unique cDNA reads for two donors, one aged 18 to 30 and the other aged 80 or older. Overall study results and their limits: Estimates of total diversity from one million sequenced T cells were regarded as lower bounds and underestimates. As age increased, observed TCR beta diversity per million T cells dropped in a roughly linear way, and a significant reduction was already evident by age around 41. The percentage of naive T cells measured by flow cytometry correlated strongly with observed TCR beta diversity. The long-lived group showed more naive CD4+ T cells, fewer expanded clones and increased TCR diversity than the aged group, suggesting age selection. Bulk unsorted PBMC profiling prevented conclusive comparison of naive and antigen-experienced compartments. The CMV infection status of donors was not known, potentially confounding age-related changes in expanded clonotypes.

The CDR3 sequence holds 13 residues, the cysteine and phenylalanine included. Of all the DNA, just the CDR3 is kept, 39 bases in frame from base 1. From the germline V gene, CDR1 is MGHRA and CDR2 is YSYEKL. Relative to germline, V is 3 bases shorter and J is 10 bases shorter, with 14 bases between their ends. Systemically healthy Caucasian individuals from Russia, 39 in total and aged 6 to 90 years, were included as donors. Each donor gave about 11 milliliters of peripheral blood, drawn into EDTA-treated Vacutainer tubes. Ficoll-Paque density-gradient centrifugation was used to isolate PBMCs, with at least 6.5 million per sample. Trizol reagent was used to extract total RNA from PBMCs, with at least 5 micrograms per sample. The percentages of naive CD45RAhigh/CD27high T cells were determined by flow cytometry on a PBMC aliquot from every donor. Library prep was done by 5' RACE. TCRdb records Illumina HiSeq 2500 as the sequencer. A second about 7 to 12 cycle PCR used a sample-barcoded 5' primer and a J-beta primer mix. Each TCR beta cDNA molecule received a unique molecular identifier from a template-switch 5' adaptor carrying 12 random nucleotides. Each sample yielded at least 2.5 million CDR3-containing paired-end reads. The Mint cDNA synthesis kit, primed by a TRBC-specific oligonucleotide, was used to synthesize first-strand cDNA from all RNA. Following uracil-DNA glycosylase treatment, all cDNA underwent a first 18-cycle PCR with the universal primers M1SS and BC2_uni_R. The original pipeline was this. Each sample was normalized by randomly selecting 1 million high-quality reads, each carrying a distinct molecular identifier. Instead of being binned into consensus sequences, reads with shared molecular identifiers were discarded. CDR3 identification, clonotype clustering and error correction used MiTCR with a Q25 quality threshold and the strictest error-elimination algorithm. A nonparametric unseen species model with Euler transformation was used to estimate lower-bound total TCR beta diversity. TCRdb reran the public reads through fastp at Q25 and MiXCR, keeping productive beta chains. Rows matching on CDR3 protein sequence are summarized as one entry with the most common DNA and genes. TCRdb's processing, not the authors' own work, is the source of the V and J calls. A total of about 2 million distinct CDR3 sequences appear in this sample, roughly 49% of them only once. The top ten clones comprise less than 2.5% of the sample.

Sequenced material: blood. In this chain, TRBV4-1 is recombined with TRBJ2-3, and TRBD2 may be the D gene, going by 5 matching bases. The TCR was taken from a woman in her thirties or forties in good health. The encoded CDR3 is CASSQNPTSAQYF. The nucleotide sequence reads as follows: TGCGCCAGCAGCCAGAATCCCACTAGTGCGCAGTATTTT.